These 8 T cell receptor beta chains were all obtained from the same sample, sequenced in a study of control samples from healthy donors and cancer patients. The repertoire was sequenced with immunoSEQ multiplex PCR; TCRdb's copy has only in-frame clones and lacks some. The sample has about 89,000 clones, approximately 86% seen once. Sequenced sample: blood. These receptor sequences come from a man aged 25 to 40 in good health.

The V and J genes are TRBV9 and TRBJ1-3; 10 bases line up with TRBD1. V lost 2 bases, J lost 4 bases, and 6 bases stayed unmatched. The CDR3 covers 16 residues. Germline CDR1 reads SGDLS; CDR2 reads YYNGEE. Here the CDR3 reads CASSVGTGARGNTIYF. The CDR3 nucleotides are TGTGCCAGCAGCGTGGGGACAGGGGCGAGGGGAAACACCATATATTTT.

The chain uses TRBV14 and TRBJ1-5, with TRBD1 as a possible D gene (5 bases). The CDR3 loop spans 15 amino acids. Deletions cut 5 bases from V and 2 bases from J, with 13 bases between. Germline V gene sequence: CDR1 SGHDN, CDR2 FVKESK. In DNA form, the CDR3 reads TGTGCCAGCAGCGGCGGGGGGACGGGCAATCAGCCCCAGCATTTT. Its protein is CASSGGGTGNQPQHF.

The rearrangement links TRBV9 to TRBJ2-5, with TRBD1 matching 8 bases. The junction had 2 bases not matched to a gene; V was cut back by 4 bases and J by 3 bases. This CDR3 has 13 residues. Germline-derived CDR1 and CDR2 are SGDLS and YYNGEE. The CDR3 protein is CASSLDREETQYF. The CDR3 bases are TGTGCCAGCAGCTTGGACAGGGAAGAGACCCAGTACTTC.

This clone turned up a few times. The chain couples TRBV6-5 to TRBJ1-4; D possibly corresponds to TRBD1 (5 bases). Germline lookup yields CDR1 MNHEY and CDR2 SVGAGI. The length of the CDR3 is 14 residues. With 7 bases removed from V and 4 bases from J, the gap between germline ends came to 13 bases. CDR3 in amino acids: CASMEGPLNEKLFF. CDR3 coding DNA: TGTGCCAGCATGGAGGGACCCCTTAATGAAAAACTGTTTTTT.

V usage is TRBV11-2 and J usage is TRBJ2-2, with D possibly being TRBD2 (6 bases). V gave up 1 base and J gave up 5 bases, with 11 bases separating them. The V gene's germline CDR1 is SGHAT and CDR2 FQNNGV. The CDR3 has 15 residues. CDR3 in amino acids: CASSLAGALTGELFF. DNA for the CDR3: TGTGCCAGCAGCTTAGCGGGAGCTCTTACCGGGGAGCTGTTTTTT.

The chain couples TRBV10-3 to TRBJ2-5; D is uncertain. The CDR3 spans 12 residues. CDR1 is ENHRY, CDR2 SYGVKD, per germline. V lost 8 bases to trimming and J lost 4 bases, with 11 bases between them. For the CDR3, the DNA is TGTGCCATCGGCTCCAGGACAGAGACCCAGTACTTC. This translates into CAIGSRTETQYF.

J is TRBJ2-2 and V is TRBV21-1; the table's D call, TRBD2, was not checked against the DNA. TRBV21-1 corresponds to a pseudogene. The length of the CDR3 is 18 residues. The CDR3 nucleotides are TGTGCCAGCAGCAAAGGGGGACTAGCGGGGGTGATCACCGGGGAGCTGTTTTTT. Translation gives CASSKGGLAGVITGELFF.

This chain connects TRBV27 to TRBJ1-1; the D gene is possibly TRBD1 (5 bases). The V end was cut by 3 bases, the J end by 5 bases, with 13 bases between. Germline V lookup: CDR1 MNHEY, CDR2 SMNVEV (reference sequence). The CDR3 is made up of 14 amino acids. The CDR3 reads CASSLRGVGTEAFF. Here the CDR3 DNA reads TGTGCCAGCAGTTTGAGGGGTGTCGGAACTGAAGCTTTCTTT.